The entry below gives a single TCR beta chain sequence along with its context. Its matching antigen is unknown. TCRdb's copy holds only in-frame clones and misses some; the assay was immunoSEQ multiplex PCR. Of about 12,000 clones listed, around 80% are singletons. V gave up 1 base and J gave up 0 bases; unmatched junction bases: 14. Germline lookup yields CDR1 SGHVS and CDR2 FQNEAQ. The CDR3 extends over 20 amino acids. This sample was taken from a study of radiotherapy plus CTLA-4 blockade in lung cancer. Notes on the study in general: Researchers report tumor-derived TCR clones expanding in blood after radiotherapy plus ipilimumab.

The chain couples TRBV7-8 to TRBJ2-5, with 10 bases aligning to TRBD1. The source of this sequence is a human donor with non-small cell lung cancer that progressed on radiotherapy plus ipilimumab. Sample: peripheral blood, taken from a patient treated with radiotherapy plus ipilimumab. The CDR3 region has the DNA TGTGCCAGCAGCTTAGTACCTTGGACAGGGGGGTGGGGGAACCAAGAGACCCAGTACTTC. Translation gives CASSLVPWTGGWGNQETQYF.